This TCR beta chain stems from a study of blood T cell repertoires in COVID-19. Study overall: Acute and convalescent COVID-19 specimens originated in the United States, Italy and Spain. In each case, the material was cDNA or gDNA derived from T cells, B-cell-depleted T cells, or PBMCs.

Losses at the gene ends were 2 bases for V and 6 bases for J; bases not matched to a gene: 7. Germline-derived CDR1 and CDR2 are MNHEY and SVGEGT. There are 16 residues in the CDR3. In the original analysis: Amplified reference gene primers provided the basis for estimating nucleated cell counts. The repertoire was sequenced with immunoSEQ multiplex PCR; TCRdb's copy has only in-frame clones and lacks some. D and trimming were read from the DNA, whereas the V and J calls and clone size are those reported in that table. The repertoire holds about 160,000 clones, with more than 75% as singletons. The clonotype originates from a human donor with acute or convalescent COVID-19. The donor label of this sample is uncertain. Sequencing was performed on peripheral blood. This chain uses TRBV6-2 or TRBV6-3 with TRBJ1-6, with 7 nucleotides matching TRBD1. The CDR3 sequence: CASSYPPGQINSPLHF. The CDR3, as DNA: TGTGCCAGCAGTTACCCCCCGGGACAGATTAATTCACCCCTCCACTTT.